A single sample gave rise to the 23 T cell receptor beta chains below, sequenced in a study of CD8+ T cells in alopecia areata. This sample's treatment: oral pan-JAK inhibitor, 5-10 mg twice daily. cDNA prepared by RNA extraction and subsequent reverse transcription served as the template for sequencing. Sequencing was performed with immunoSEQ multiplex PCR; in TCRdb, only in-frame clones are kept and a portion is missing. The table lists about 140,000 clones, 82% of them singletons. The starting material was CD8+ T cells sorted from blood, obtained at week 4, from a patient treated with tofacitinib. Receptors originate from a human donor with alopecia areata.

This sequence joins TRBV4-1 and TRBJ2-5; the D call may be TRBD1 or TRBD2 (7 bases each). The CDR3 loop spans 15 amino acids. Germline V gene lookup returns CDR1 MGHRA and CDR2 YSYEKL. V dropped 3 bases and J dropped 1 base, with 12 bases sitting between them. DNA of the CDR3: TGCGCCAGCAGCCAGCAGGGGGAGGGCCAAGAGACCCAGTACTTC. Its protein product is CASSQQGEGQETQYF.

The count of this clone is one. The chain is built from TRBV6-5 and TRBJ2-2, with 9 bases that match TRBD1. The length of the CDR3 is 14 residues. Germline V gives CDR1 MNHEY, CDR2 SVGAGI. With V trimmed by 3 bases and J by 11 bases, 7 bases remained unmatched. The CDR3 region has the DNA TGTGCCAGCAGTTATGGCGGAACAGGGGGCGAGCTGTTTTTT. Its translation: CASSYGGTGGELFF.

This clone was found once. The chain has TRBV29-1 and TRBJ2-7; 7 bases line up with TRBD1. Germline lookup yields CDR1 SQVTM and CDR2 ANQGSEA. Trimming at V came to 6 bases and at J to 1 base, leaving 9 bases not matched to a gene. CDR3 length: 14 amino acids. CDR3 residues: CSVEQGEGSYEQYF. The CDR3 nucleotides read TGCAGCGTGGAGCAGGGGGAAGGTTCCTACGAGCAGTACTTC.

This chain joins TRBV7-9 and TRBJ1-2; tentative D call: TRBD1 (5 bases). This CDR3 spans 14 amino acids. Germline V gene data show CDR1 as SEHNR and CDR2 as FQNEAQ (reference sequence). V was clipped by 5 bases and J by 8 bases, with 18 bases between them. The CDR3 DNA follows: TGTGCCAGCAGCCCCCACCGGGGGGACGGAGGCTACACCTTC. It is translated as CASSPHRGDGGYTF. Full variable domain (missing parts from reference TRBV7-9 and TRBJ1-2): DTGVSQNPRHKITKRGQNVTFRCDPISEHNRLYWYRQTLGQGPEFLTYFQNEAQLEKSRLLSDRFSAERPKGSFSTLEIQRTEQGDSAMYLCASSPHRGDGGYTFGSGTRLTVV.

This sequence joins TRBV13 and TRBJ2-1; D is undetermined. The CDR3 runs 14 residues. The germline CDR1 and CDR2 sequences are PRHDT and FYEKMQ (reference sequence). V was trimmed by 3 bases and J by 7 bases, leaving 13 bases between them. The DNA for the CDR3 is TGTGCCAGCAGCTTTATCGCGGCACGTAATGAGCAGTTCTTC. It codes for CASSFIAARNEQFF.

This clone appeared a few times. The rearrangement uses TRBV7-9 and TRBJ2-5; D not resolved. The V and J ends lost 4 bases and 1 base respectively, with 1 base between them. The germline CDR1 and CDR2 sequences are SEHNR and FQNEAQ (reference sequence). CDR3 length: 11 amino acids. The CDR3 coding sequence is TGTGCCAGCAGCTCCCAAGAGACCCAGTACTTC. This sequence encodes CASSSQETQYF.

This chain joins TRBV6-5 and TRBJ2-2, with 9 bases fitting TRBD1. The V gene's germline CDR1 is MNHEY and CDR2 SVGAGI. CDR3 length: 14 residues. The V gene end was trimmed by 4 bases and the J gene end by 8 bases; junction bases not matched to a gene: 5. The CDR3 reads CASSFGQGTGELFF. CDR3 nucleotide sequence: TGTGCCAGCAGTTTCGGACAGGGGACTGGGGAGCTGTTTTTT.

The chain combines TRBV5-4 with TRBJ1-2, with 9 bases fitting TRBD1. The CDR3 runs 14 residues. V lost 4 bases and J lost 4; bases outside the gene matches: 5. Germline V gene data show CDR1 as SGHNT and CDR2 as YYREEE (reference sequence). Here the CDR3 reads CASSPDRGSYGYTF. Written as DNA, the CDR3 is TGTGCCAGCAGCCCGGACAGGGGAAGCTATGGCTACACCTTC.

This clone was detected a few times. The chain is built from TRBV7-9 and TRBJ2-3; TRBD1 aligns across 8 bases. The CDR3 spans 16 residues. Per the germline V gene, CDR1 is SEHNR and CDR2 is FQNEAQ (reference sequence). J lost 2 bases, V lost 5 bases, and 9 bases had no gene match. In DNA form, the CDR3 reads TGTGCCAGCAGCCTCTGGACAGGGCGCCCCACAGATACGCAGTATTTT. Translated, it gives CASSLWTGRPTDTQYF.

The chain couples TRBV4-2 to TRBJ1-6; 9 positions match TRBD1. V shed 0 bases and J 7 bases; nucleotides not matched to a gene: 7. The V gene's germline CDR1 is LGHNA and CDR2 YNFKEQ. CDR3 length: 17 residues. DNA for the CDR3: TGTGCCAGCAGCCAAGATCCCACAGGGGGCAACAATTCACCCCTCCACTTT. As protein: CASSQDPTGGNNSPLHF.

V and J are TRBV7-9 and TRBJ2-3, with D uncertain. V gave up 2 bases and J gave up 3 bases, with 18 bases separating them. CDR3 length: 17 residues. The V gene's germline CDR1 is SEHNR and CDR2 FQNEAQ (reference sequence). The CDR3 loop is CASSLRTVTDGTDTQYF. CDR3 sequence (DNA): TGTGCCAGCAGCTTAAGGACGGTGACGGATGGAACAGATACGCAGTATTTT.

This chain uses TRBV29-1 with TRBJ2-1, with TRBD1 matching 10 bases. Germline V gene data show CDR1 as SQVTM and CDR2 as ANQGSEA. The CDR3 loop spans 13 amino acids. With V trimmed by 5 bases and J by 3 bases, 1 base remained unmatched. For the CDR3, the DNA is TGCAGCGTTCGGACAGGGGGCTACAATGAGCAGTTCTTC. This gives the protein CSVRTGGYNEQFF.

CDR3 sequence: CASSAGLATVSPSTDTQYF. DNA of the CDR3: TGTGCCAGCAGTGCGGGACTAGCGACCGTTTCACCTAGCACAGATACGCAGTATTTT. The J gene is TRBJ2-3, the V gene TRBV6-1; 10 bases are a match to TRBD2. Germline loops: CDR1 MNHNS, CDR2 SASEGT. This CDR3 has 19 residues. V lost 4 bases, J lost 0 bases, and 13 bases stayed unmatched.

CDR3: CASSLPSTSGGPRTDTQYF. The CDR3 region has the DNA TGTGCCAGCAGCTTACCCTCAACTAGCGGGGGGCCCCGCACAGATACGCAGTATTTT. The V call is TRBV7-2, the J call TRBJ2-3, with 12 bases fitting TRBD2. Germline trimming cut 2 bases from V and 1 base from J; bases unmatched to any gene: 10. Germline V lookup: CDR1 SGHTA, CDR2 FQGNSA. The CDR3 is 19 amino acids.

In DNA form, the CDR3 reads TGTGCCAGCAGCCTAGAGTTCTCGGGCGGGGAGCTGTTTTTT. Its translation: CASSLEFSGGELFF. The chain combines TRBV7-8 with TRBJ2-2; D is unresolved. The CDR3 has 14 amino acids. The germline V and J ends were trimmed by 5 bases and 7 bases, with 14 bases remaining between them. The germline V gene has CDR1 SGHVS and CDR2 FQNEAQ.

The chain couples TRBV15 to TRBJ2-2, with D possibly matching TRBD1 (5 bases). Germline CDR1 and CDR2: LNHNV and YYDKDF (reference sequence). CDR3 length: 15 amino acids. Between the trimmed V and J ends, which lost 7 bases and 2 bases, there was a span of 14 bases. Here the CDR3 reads CATKKEQGNTGELFF. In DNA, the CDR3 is TGTGCCACCAAGAAGGAGCAGGGCAACACCGGGGAGCTGTTTTTT.

This CDR3 reads CASSLEGTDTQYF. The CDR3 DNA sequence: TGTGCCAGCAGCTTGGAAGGGACAGATACGCAGTATTTT. The chain couples TRBV5-8 to TRBJ2-3; unclear D gene. Germline CDR1 reads SGHTS; CDR2 reads YDEGEE. The ends were cut back, 0 bases at V and 3 bases at J, with 5 bases in the middle. The CDR3 contains 13 residues.

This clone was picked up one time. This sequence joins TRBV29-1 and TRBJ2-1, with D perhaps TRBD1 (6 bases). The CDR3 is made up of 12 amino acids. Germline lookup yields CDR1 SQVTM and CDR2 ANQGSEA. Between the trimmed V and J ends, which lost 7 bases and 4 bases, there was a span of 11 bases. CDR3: CSGNREYNEQFF. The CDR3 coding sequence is TGCAGCGGGAACAGGGAGTACAATGAGCAGTTCTTC.

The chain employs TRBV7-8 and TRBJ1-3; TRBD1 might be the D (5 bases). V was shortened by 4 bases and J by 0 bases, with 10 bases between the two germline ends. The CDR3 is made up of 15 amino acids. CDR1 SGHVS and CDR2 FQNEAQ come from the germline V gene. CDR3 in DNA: TGTGCCAGCAGCTCACCAGGGATCTCTGGAAACACCATATATTTT. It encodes CASSSPGISGNTIYF.

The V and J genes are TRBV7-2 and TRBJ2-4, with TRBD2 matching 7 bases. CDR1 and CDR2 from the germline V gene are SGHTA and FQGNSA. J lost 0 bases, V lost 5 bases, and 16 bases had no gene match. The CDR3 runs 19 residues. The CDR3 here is CASSQHRDYHWVAKNIQYF. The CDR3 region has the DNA TGTGCCAGCAGCCAACACCGGGACTACCATTGGGTAGCCAAAAACATTCAGTACTTC. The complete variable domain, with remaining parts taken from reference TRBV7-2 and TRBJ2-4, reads GAGVSQSPSNKVTEKGKDVELRCDPISGHTALYWYRQSLGQGLEFLIYFQGNSAPDKSGLPSDRFSAERTGGSVSTLTIQRTQQEDSAVYLCASSQHRDYHWVAKNIQYFGAGTRLSVL.

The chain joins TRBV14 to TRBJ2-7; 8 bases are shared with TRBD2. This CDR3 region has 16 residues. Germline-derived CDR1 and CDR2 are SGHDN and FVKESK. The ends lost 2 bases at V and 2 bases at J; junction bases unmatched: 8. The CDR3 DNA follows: TGTGCCAGCAGCCAACGATATGAGCGGGGGACCTACGAGCAGTACTTC. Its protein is CASSQRYERGTYEQYF.

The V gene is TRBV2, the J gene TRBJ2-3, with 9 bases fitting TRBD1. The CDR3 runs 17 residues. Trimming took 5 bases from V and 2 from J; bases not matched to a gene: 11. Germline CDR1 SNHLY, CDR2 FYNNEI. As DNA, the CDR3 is TGTGCCAGCAGTATACGGCCGGGACAGGGACCCACAGATACGCAGTATTTT. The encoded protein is CASSIRPGQGPTDTQYF.

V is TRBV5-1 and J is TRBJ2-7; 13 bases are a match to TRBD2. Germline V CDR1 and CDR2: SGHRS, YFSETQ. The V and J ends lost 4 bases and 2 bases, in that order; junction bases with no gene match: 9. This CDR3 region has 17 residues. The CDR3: CASSMGLAGLLTYEQYF. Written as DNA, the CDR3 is TGCGCCAGCAGCATGGGACTAGCGGGGCTTCTGACCTACGAGCAGTACTTC.